This T cell receptor (beta chain) was identified during a study of T-cell reconstitution after alpha-beta-depleted transplantation in children. Overall study results and limits: T-cell numbers and diversity, one year after transplant, stemmed largely from T cells that were newly produced. As was reported, about two months after transplant, alpha-beta T cells came from several hundred expanded graft clones. At day 60, the high TCRbeta diversity found in some patients originated from recipient T cells and thymic progenitors that had survived.

In this sample, this clonotype turned up a few times. As yet, its antigen is unknown. Unique molecular identifiers were used in preparing the TCRbeta library. One entry per CDR3 protein results from TCRdb running MiXCR on the PCR reads. The data contain over 200,000 distinct CDR3 sequences, roughly 10% of them singletons. With 3 bases clipped from V and 0 bases from J, the junction kept 6 bases outside the gene matches. The germline CDR1 and CDR2 sequences are SGHRS and YFSETQ. The CDR3 is 16 amino acids. Sequences were derived from PBMCs, sampled before TCRalphabeta/CD19-depleted stem cell transplant. This receptor was identified in a child younger than two with acute myeloid leukemia, due to receive a stem cell transplant. The J gene is TRBJ2-3, the V gene TRBV5-1; 8 bases are shared with TRBD2. CDR3 bases: TGCGCCAGCAGCTCCGGGACTAGTTCAAGCACAGATACGCAGTATTTT. The encoded protein is CASSSGTSSSTDTQYF.